What follows is one TCR beta chain and its context. No cognate antigen has been identified for it. The junction does not match germline at one end; this may be a read error. Using a constant-region primer and ProtoScript II reverse transcriptase, TCRbeta-specific cDNA was reverse-transcribed from around 500 ng total RNA. TCRbeta libraries were built with three nested multiplex PCR rounds, a slightly modified ARM-PCR procedure. Multiplex TRBV1-TRBV30 forward primers and a Cbeta reverse primer were used in the first two PCR rounds, each of which was run for around 10 cycles. Sample barcodes and Illumina adapters were attached in a final 25-cycle PCR using Deep VentR polymerase. Before sequencing, amplicons of 200-500 bp were gel-purified using a QIAquick gel extraction kit. An Illumina HiSeq 2500 was used to sequence the TCRbeta amplicons with 250-bp paired-end reads. The paper's processing steps were these. Trimmomatic v0.33 was used to quality-trim the reads, and FLASH v1.2.11 was used to merge paired reads so that full CDR3 sequences could be recovered. V, D and J germline segments were assigned to the rearranged TCRbeta sequences using MiGEC v1.2.1b. Clonotype statistics and Shannon-Wiener diversity indices were computed with VDJtools v1.0.0. To cut down on sampling bias, every analysis after diversity analysis relied on just the 250 most abundant clonotypes from each sample. Starting from the raw public reads, TCRdb applied fastp trimming at Q25, assembled clones with MiXCR and retained in-frame beta chains. CDR3 protein sequences are deduplicated, and each keeps its most common genes and DNA. TCRdb, not the original authors, processed these V and J calls. Recorded for this sample are about 70,000 distinct CDR3 sequences; more than 60% of them occurred a single time. Around 30% of the sample is in the top ten clones.

These data originate in a study of tumor-infiltrating lymphocytes in primary liver carcinoma (dated by TCRdb to 2016 to 2017). Describing the broader study: Hepatocellular carcinoma (four) or combined HCC and intrahepatic cholangiocarcinoma (one) was present in the five patients, who were three men and two women aged 30 to 69 years. The five patients had tumors of stage T1-T3 N0M0, with maximum diameters ranging from about 4.2 to 11 cm. Each sample produced about 3.5 to 7.13 million productive TCRbeta reads, and read depth showed no significant difference between tissue types. The study combined TCRbeta repertoire sequencing, expression microarrays and whole-exome sequencing across five regions of each liver tumor, with adjacent normal tissue and blood. A total of 35 or so specimens from 5 patients, comprising 25 or so tumor regions, 5 adjacent noncancerous liver tissues and 5 peripheral blood samples, were covered by TCRbeta repertoire sequencing. To link TCRbeta repertoire diversity to the local molecular phenotype, the roughly 23 tumor region samples were profiled with Agilent mRNA microarrays. Repertoires from technical replicates were highly reproducible, with mean shared-clone rates roughly 0.89 and correlation coefficients above 0.95. The research as a whole found: With just a handful of patients in the study, the authors point out that the findings should be validated in a larger study. The top 250 clones accounted for a significantly greater share of the repertoire in tumors than in blood (p = 0.039). Only roughly 7-24% of top clones appeared in all five regions of a tumor, which suggests that tumor-infiltrating T cells are spatially heterogeneous. Only the TCR beta chain was sequenced, which likely underestimates true repertoire diversity because unpaired alpha chains were not captured. Because the samples were bulk and unsorted, CD4+ and CD8+ T cell repertoires could not be compared. Repertoire overlap was found to be higher between tumor regions (mean approximately 36%) than between tumor-adjacent (17%) or tumor-blood (about 14%) pairs, consistent with antigen-driven expansion.

CDR1 SGHDN and CDR2 FVKESK are derived from the germline V gene. The CDR3 covers 14 residues, taking in both the cysteine and the phenylalanine. Here the CDR3 DNA is all that survives: 42 bases in frame from base 1. Without any cell sorting, total RNA and DNA were extracted together from 20-30 mg of bulk tissue using the AllPrep DNA/RNA mini kit. Roughly five patients with histopathologically diagnosed primary liver carcinoma underwent surgical resection in China between late 2015 and 2016. Chronic HBV infection was present in the patients, and the patients were treatment-naive at sampling. Five spatially separated regions were sampled from each tumor: the superior, inferior, left-lateral and right-lateral poles, plus the tumor centre. According to histology, viable tumor cells made up more than 75% of every tumor sample. Fresh tumor and adjacent tissue pieces were bisected; one half was stored in RNAlater at -80°C, the other sent for histology.

The source material was liver tumor tissue from sampling region 4. The intended sense of this specimen's cell subset or site label: tumor region T4, right-lateral pole. The chain couples TRBV14 to TRBJ1-6; D gene: possibly TRBD1, on 5 matching bases. This TCR was sampled from a man aged 40-55 years with primary liver carcinoma and hepatitis B virus infection. The nucleotide sequence reads TGTGCCAGCATCCAGTGGGGGGGTAATTCACCCATCCACTTT. Its translation is CASIQWGGNSPIHF.